This T cell receptor beta chain was sequenced in a study of blood T cells in healthy people across ages. Whole-study findings and limits: Donor CMV status, an unknown factor, possibly confounded changes in expanded clonotypes.

Alongside a J-beta primer mix, a sample-barcoded 5' primer served in a second PCR lasting 7 to 11 cycles. Every cDNA molecule carried a tag from a template-switch adaptor bearing 12 random nucleotides. Sequencing recovered at least 2.5 million CDR3-containing paired-end reads from each sample. TCRdb independently ran MiXCR on the 5' RACE reads; one entry per CDR3 protein. The sample yields about 1,000,000 distinct CDR3 sequences, around 43% seen once. As regards this clonotype: What it binds is not known.

With 8 bases clipped from V and 1 base from J, the junction kept 6 bases outside the gene matches. This CDR3 spans 15 amino acids. Germline V gives CDR1 SEHNR, CDR2 FQNEAQ (reference sequence). The rearrangement links TRBV7-9 to TRBJ2-2; TRBD1 agrees at 8 bases. The source of this sequence is a woman between 55 and 75 years old in good health. Material: blood. The CDR3 DNA reads TGTGCCAGCGGAATGACAGGGGAGAACACCGGGGAGCTGTTTTTT. This translates into CASGMTGENTGELFF. Full variable domain (missing parts from reference TRBV7-9 and TRBJ2-2): DTGVSQNPRHKITKRGQNVTFRCDPISEHNRLYWYRQTLGQGPEFLTYFQNEAQLEKSRLLSDRFSAERPKGSFSTLEIQRTEQGDSAMYLCASGMTGENTGELFFGEGSRLTVL.